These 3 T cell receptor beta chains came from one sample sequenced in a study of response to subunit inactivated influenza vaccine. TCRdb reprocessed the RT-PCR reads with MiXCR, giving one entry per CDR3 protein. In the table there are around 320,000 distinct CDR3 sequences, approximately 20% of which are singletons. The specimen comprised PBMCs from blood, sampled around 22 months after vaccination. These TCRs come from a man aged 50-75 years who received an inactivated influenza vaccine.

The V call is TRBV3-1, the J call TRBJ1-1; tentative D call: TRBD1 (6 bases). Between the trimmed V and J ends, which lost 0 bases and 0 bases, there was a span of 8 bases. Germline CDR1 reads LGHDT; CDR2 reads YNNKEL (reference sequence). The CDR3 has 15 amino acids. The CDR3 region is CASSQEGHLNTEAFF. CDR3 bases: TGTGCCAGCAGCCAAGAGGGACACCTGAACACTGAAGCTTTCTTT.

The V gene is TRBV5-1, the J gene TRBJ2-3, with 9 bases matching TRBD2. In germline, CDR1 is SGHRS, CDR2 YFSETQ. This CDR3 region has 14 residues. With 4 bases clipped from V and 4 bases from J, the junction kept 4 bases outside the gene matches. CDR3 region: CASSPERGADTQYF. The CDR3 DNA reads TGCGCCAGCAGCCCTGAGCGGGGGGCAGATACGCAGTATTTT.

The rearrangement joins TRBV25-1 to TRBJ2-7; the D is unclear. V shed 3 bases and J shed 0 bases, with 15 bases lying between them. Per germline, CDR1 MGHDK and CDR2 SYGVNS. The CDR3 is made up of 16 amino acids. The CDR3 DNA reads TGTGCCAGCAGTGATTTGGGTCAGACCCTCTCCTACGAGCAGTACTTC. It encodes CASSDLGQTLSYEQYF.